Sequencing of this TCR beta chain was carried out in a study of T cell responses to AZD1222 COVID-19 vaccine. Study in general: Pooling was applied to second doses at about 4 or about 12 weeks.

The assay was immunoSEQ multiplex PCR, and TCRdb's table has in-frame clones only and misses some. Of around 92,000 clones listed, about 89% are singletons. CDR1 and CDR2 (germline): MNHEY, SMNVEV (reference sequence). The CDR3 totals 14 residues. The V gene lost 6 bases and the J gene lost 4 bases, with 13 bases spanning the gap. This clone was seen once. The clonotype was recovered from an adult in good health. The V gene is TRBV27, the J gene TRBJ2-1, with D perhaps matching TRBD1 (6 bases). The material sequenced was peripheral blood, taken on day 0 of AZD1222 vaccination. The CDR3 protein is CASSAPDRYNEQFF. In DNA form, the CDR3 reads TGTGCCAGCAGCGCACCTGACAGGTACAATGAGCAGTTCTTC.